This T cell receptor beta chain was obtained from a study of blood T cell repertoires in COVID-19. In the study overall: The samples span acute and convalescent COVID-19 from the United States, Italy and Spain. Sources were T cells, B-cell-depleted T cells, or PBMCs; the material itself was cDNA or gDNA.

In the original processing: Nucleated cell counts were estimated from reference gene primer amplification. Sequencing was performed with immunoSEQ multiplex PCR; in TCRdb, only in-frame clones are kept and a portion is missing. Clone size and the V and J calls come from that table; the DNA yielded D and trimming. Of about 260,000 clones detected, 88% appear once; the ten largest clones hold roughly 4%. The CDR3 spans 16 residues. Germline V gene sequence: CDR1 LGHNA, CDR2 YNFKEQ. Trimming left V 0 bases short and J 3 bases short, with 11 bases between. The sample was peripheral blood. The sequence came from a man between 60 and 75 years old who had recovered from COVID-19. The chain links TRBV4-2 to TRBJ1-4; maybe TRBD1 (6 bases). The CDR3 coding sequence is TGTGCCAGCAGCCAAGATCGGGAGGGGGCTAATGAAAAACTGTTTTTT. It yields the protein CASSQDREGANEKLFF.